The rows below give T cell receptor beta chains drawn from one sample of a study of vaccination effects on CD4 cells after COVID-19. The data were produced by immunoSEQ multiplex PCR, yet TCRdb's version contains in-frame clones alone and is incomplete. Among roughly 34,000 clones, 82% were seen once, and the ten largest hold 1.5%. No antigen has been identified for these receptors. The sample was CD4+ T cells from PBMCs cultured with HCoV-NL63 spike peptides, taken after COVID-19 vaccination. Every receptor here comes from a human donor who received a COVID-19 vaccine. Some clones in this sample may be carry-over from other donors' samples. Both conserved end residues are part of each CDR3. Each record gives: J gene, D gene, V gene, clone size, CDR3 protein, CDR3 DNA. A D gene is named only where the DNA matches it firmly. Only part of the rows carry a size: once, few, many, or a class if the clone is expanded.

TRBJ1-4 | - | TRBV19 | once | CASSLHSQNEKLFF | TGTGCCAGTAGTCTGCACAGTCAGAATGAAAAACTGTTTTTT
TRBJ1-1 | TRBD1 | TRBV6-2/TRBV6-3 | - | CASSLTGRDTEAFF | TGTGCCAGCAGTCTGACAGGGAGGGACACTGAAGCTTTCTTT
TRBJ2-3 | TRBD2 | TRBV7-2 | - | CASSRQSGGGASDTQYF | TGTGCCAGCAGCCGCCAGTCCGGCGGGGGGGCCTCGGATACGCAGTATTTT
TRBJ1-1 | - | TRBV28 | - | CASLQSPAGGNTEAFF | TGTGCCAGTCTCCAATCTCCCGCGGGCGGGAACACTGAAGCTTTCTTT
TRBJ2-6 | - | TRBV19 | - | CASSIARPSSGANVLTF | TGTGCCAGTAGTATCGCCAGACCTAGCTCTGGGGCCAACGTCCTGACTTTC
TRBJ1-3 | - | TRBV4-1 | - | CASSQDNGRSSGNTIYF | TGCGCCAGCAGCCAAGACAATGGACGGTCCTCTGGAAACACCATATATTTT
TRBJ2-5 | TRBD2 | TRBV4-1 | - | CASSYGLAGAQETQYF | TGCGCCAGCAGCTATGGACTAGCGGGGGCCCAAGAGACCCAGTACTTC
TRBJ1-6 | TRBD1 | TRBV6-5 | - | CASRGTADSPLHF | TGTGCCAGCAGGGGGACAGCCGATTCACCCCTCCACTTT
TRBJ1-1 | - | TRBV6-4 | few | CASSDSTLTEAFF | TGTGCCAGCAGTGACTCGACCTTGACTGAAGCTTTCTTT
TRBJ2-3 | - | TRBV9 | - | CASSVVGGAGTDTQYF | TGTGCCAGCAGCGTAGTAGGGGGGGCGGGCACAGATACGCAGTATTTT
TRBJ1-1 | - | TRBV24-1 | - | CATSDSTGLDTEAFF | TGTGCCACCAGTGATTCTACAGGGTTGGACACTGAAGCTTTCTTT
TRBJ2-5 | TRBD2 | TRBV6-5 | - | CASSPGGNIETQYF | TGTGCCAGCAGCCCGGGGGGAAACATAGAGACCCAGTACTTC
TRBJ1-5 | TRBD1 | TRBV6-1 | - | CASSGKLGQGLNQPQHF | TGTGCCAGCAGTGGGAAATTGGGACAGGGACTGAATCAGCCCCAGCATTTT
TRBJ2-3 | TRBD2 | TRBV4-1 | - | CASSQPWGTNSLDTQYF | TGCGCCAGCAGCCAACCTTGGGGGACTAATAGTTTAGATACGCAGTATTTT
TRBJ1-2 | TRBD1 | TRBV28 | - | CASSFQTGTNYGYTF | TGTGCCAGCAGTTTCCAGACAGGGACCAACTATGGCTACACCTTC
TRBJ1-6 | - | TRBV6-2/TRBV6-3 | few | CASSPLGPSNSPLHF | TGTGCCAGCAGTCCACTGGGACCGAGTAATTCACCCCTCCACTTT
TRBJ1-5 | - | TRBV6-5 | - | CATHMGGSNQPQHF | TGTGCCACCCACATGGGGGGTAGCAATCAGCCCCAGCATTTT
TRBJ1-1 | - | TRBV10-3 | - | CAISDPGGVVNTEAFF | TGTGCCATCAGTGATCCGGGTGGTGTGGTCAACACTGAAGCTTTCTTT
TRBJ2-1 | TRBD1 | TRBV7-3 | - | CASSLRTGGDEQFF | TGTGCCAGCAGCTTAAGGACAGGGGGCGATGAGCAGTTCTTC
TRBJ2-3 | - | TRBV18 | - | CASSPRNRTTDTQYF | TGTGCCAGCTCACCACGGAATCGGACTACAGATACGCAGTATTTT
TRBJ1-3 | - | TRBV15 | few | CATRRSSGNTIYF | TGTGCCACCAGGAGAAGCTCTGGAAACACCATATATTTT
TRBJ1-6 | - | TRBV29-1 | - | CSVGGGPDSPLHF | TGCAGCGTCGGCGGGGGGCCAGATTCACCCCTCCACTTT
TRBJ1-2 | - | TRBV28 | - | CASSLYQGNYGYTF | TGTGCCAGCAGTTTATATCAGGGAAACTATGGCTACACCTTC
TRBJ1-6 | - | TRBV27 | - | CASTPLVNSPLHF | TGTGCCAGCACTCCCCTAGTAAATTCACCCCTCCACTTT
TRBJ2-2 | - | TRBV5-6 | once | CASSFSDGTGELFF | TGTGCCAGCAGCTTCAGTGACGGCACCGGGGAGCTGTTTTTT
TRBJ1-2 | - | TRBV12-3/TRBV12-4 | - | CASSLEQIYGYTF | TGTGCCAGCAGTTTAGAACAGATATATGGCTACACCTTC
TRBJ2-1 | TRBD2 | TRBV29-1 | few | CSVVLAGKGTYNEQFF | TGCAGCGTTGTGCTAGCGGGGAAAGGAACCTACAATGAGCAGTTCTTC
TRBJ1-5 | - | TRBV6-6 | - | CASSSGMNQPQHF | TGTGCCAGCAGTTCGGGGATGAATCAGCCCCAGCATTTT
TRBJ2-4 | TRBD1 | TRBV19 | - | CASGQGSNIQYF | TGTGCCAGTGGACAGGGCAGTAACATTCAGTACTTC
TRBJ1-2 | - | TRBV29-1 | - | CSATGTNYGYTF | TGCAGCGCGACAGGAACTAACTATGGCTACACCTTC
TRBJ2-1 | TRBD2 | TRBV28 | - | CASRRAGGQNEQFF | TGTGCCAGCAGGAGAGCGGGGGGGCAGAATGAGCAGTTCTTC
TRBJ2-1 | - | TRBV9 | - | CASSSPSGLANEQFF | TGTGCCAGCAGCTCCCCCTCGGGACTGGCCAATGAGCAGTTCTTC
TRBJ1-2 | TRBD1 | TRBV2 | - | CASSESGTGYGYTF | TGTGCCAGCAGTGAGTCCGGGACAGGCTATGGCTACACCTTC
TRBJ2-3 | TRBD2 | TRBV24-1 | - | CATSDWTRNTDTQYF | TGTGCCACCAGTGATTGGACTAGAAACACAGATACGCAGTATTTT
TRBJ1-2 | - | TRBV6-2/TRBV6-3 | - | CASSTTGPANYGYTF | TGTGCCAGCAGTACGACAGGACCAGCTAACTATGGCTACACCTTC
TRBJ2-5 | TRBD1 | TRBV5-1 | - | CASSLGTGRETQYF | TGCGCCAGCAGCTTGGGGACAGGGCGGGAGACCCAGTACTTC
TRBJ1-1 | - | TRBV11-2 | - | CASSFLSPRPEAFF | TGTGCCAGCAGCTTCCTCAGCCCGCGCCCTGAAGCTTTCTTT
TRBJ1-1 | TRBD1 | TRBV18 | - | CASLTGLSTEAFF | TGTGCCAGCTTGACAGGGTTGAGCACTGAAGCTTTCTTT
TRBJ1-6 | - | TRBV28 | few | CASSSGTLPLHF | TGTGCCAGCAGCTCCGGGACTCTCCCCCTCCACTTT
TRBJ1-2 | - | TRBV5-1 | - | CASSLEGAGNYGYTF | TGCGCCAGCAGCTTGGAGGGAGCGGGTAACTATGGCTACACCTTC
TRBJ2-1 | - | TRBV2 | - | CASKTESLNEQFF | TGTGCCAGCAAAACCGAATCGCTCAATGAGCAGTTCTTC
TRBJ2-3 | - | TRBV2 | - | CASSPGLRGDTQYF | TGTGCCAGCAGTCCGGGACTCAGGGGAGATACGCAGTATTTT
TRBJ1-4 | - | TRBV5-1 | - | CASREQASNEKLFF | TGCGCCAGCAGAGAACAGGCTAGTAATGAAAAACTGTTTTTT
TRBJ1-6 | - | TRBV9 | - | CASSVAVTGSPLHF | TGTGCCAGCAGCGTAGCCGTTACCGGATCACCCCTCCACTTT
TRBJ2-2 | TRBD1 | TRBV19 | - | CASTRPTGDGTGELFF | TGTGCCAGTACCCGCCCGACAGGGGATGGGACCGGGGAGCTGTTTTTT
TRBJ1-4 | - | TRBV6-5 | - | CASRQSTNEKLFF | TGTGCCAGCAGACAGTCAACTAATGAAAAACTGTTTTTT
TRBJ2-1 | - | TRBV21-1 | - | CASSARLASSYNEQFF | TGTGCCAGCAGCGCAAGACTAGCTAGCTCCTACAATGAGCAGTTCTTC
TRBJ2-3 | TRBD1 | TRBV9 | - | CASSGVIQGGKDTQYF | TGTGCCAGCAGCGGTGTCATACAGGGGGGAAAAGATACGCAGTATTTT
TRBJ1-1 | - | TRBV5-1 | - | CASSYGDNTEAFF | TGCGCCAGCAGCTACGGGGATAACACTGAAGCTTTCTTT
TRBJ2-3 | - | TRBV4-3 | - | CASSQDRGADTQYF | TGCGCCAGCAGCCAAGATCGGGGTGCAGATACGCAGTATTTT
TRBJ1-4 | - | TRBV7-9 | - | CASSFAGNEKLFF | TGTGCCAGCAGCTTTGCCGGGAATGAAAAACTGTTTTTT
TRBJ2-3 | - | TRBV7-3 | - | CASSLRGSTDTQYF | TGTGCCAGCAGCTTAAGAGGTAGCACAGATACGCAGTATTTT
TRBJ1-2 | - | TRBV10-1 | - | CASSAGVNYGYTF | TGCGCCAGCAGTGCAGGAGTCAACTATGGCTACACCTTC
TRBJ1-1 | TRBD1 | TRBV5-1 | - | CASSLTGVGTGHLNTEAFF | TGCGCCAGCAGCTTAACGGGCGTCGGGACAGGGCACTTGAACACTGAAGCTTTCTTT
TRBJ1-2 | - | TRBV4-1 | - | CASSQGSGSTYGYTF | TGCGCCAGCAGCCAAGGGTCAGGGTCTACCTATGGCTACACCTTC
TRBJ2-5 | TRBD1 | TRBV6-6 | once | CASSTPGQGGTQYF | TGTGCCAGCAGTACCCCGGGACAGGGAGGGACCCAGTACTTC
TRBJ1-5 | - | TRBV19 | - | CASSYDRSNQPQHF | TGTGCCAGTAGTTATGACAGGAGTAATCAGCCCCAGCATTTT
TRBJ1-3 | - | TRBV11-2 | few | CASTKDRNTIYF | TGTGCCAGCACCAAGGACAGAAACACCATATATTTT
TRBJ1-2 | TRBD1 | TRBV5-1 | - | CASSLAVAGGYGYTF | TGCGCCAGCAGCTTGGCCGTAGCAGGGGGCTATGGCTACACCTTC
TRBJ1-2 | - | TRBV4-1 | few | CASSQDGGGYGYTF | TGCGCCAGCAGCCAAGATGGCGGGGGGTATGGCTACACCTTC